This note documents a single T cell receptor (beta chain) sequence. The table came from immunoSEQ multiplex PCR; TCRdb's copy has only in-frame clones and leaves some out. In the table there are about 250,000 clones, about 91% of which are singletons. After removal of 6 bases from V and 8 bases from J, the junction contained 8 bases not matched to a gene. The germline CDR1 and CDR2 sequences are MDHEN and SYDVKM. This CDR3 has 14 amino acids. The sample originates from a study of blood T cell repertoires in COVID-19. As for the study in general: The cDNA or gDNA used as material had been derived from T cells, B-cell-depleted T cells, or PBMCs.

The sequence came from a woman in her thirties with COVID-19, enrolled during active disease. V is TRBV28 and J is TRBJ1-4; TRBD1 matches 8 bases. What was sequenced was peripheral blood. The CDR3 bases are TGTGCCAGCAGGACCGGACAGGGAACGGAAAAACTGTTTTTT. Translating gives CASRTGQGTEKLFF.